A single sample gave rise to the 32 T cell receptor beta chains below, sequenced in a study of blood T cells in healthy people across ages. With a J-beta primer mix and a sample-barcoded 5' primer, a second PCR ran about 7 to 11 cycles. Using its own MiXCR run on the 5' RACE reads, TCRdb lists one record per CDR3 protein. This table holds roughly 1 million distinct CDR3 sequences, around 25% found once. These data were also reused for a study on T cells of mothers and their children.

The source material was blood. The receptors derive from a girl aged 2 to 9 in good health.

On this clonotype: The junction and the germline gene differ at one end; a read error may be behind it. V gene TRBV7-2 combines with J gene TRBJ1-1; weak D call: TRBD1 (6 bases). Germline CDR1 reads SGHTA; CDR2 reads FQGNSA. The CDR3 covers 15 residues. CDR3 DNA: TGTGCCAGCAGCTTATTCTGGGGGCGCGAAACTGAAGCTCTCTTT. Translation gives CASSLFWGRETEALF.

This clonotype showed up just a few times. The CDR3 protein is CASREFGLQYF. The DNA of the CDR3 is TGTGCCAGCAGGGAGTTTGGGCTCCAGTACTTC. This rearrangement joins TRBV28 to TRBJ2-5, with D uncertain. Deletions cut 6 bases from V and 10 bases from J, with 12 bases between. This CDR3 has 11 residues. Germline V CDR1 and CDR2: MDHEN, SYDVKM.

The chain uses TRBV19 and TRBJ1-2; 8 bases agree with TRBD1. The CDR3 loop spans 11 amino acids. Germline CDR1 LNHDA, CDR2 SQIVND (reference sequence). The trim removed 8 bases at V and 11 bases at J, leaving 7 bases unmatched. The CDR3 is CASSTGVEYTF. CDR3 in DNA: TGTGCCAGTTCGACAGGGGTCGAGTACACCTTC. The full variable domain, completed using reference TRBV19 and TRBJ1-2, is DGGITQSPKYLFRKEGQNVTLSCEQNLNHDAMYWYRQDPGQGLRLIYYSQIVNDFQKGDIAEGYSVSREKKESFPLTVTSAQKNPTAFYLCASSTGVEYTFGSGTRLTVV.

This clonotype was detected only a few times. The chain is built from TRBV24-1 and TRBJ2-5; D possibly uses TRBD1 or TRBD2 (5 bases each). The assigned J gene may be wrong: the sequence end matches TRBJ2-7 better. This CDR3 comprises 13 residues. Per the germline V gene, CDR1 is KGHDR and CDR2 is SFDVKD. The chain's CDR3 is CATSDGWGYEQYF. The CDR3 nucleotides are TGTGCCACCAGTGACGGATGGGGGTACGAGCAGTACTTC.

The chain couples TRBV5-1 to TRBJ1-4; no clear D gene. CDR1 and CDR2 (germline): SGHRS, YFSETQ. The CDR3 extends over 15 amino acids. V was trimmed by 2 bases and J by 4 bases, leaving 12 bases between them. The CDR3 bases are TGCGCCAGCAGCTTAGTAGGCACCCTTAATGAAAAACTGTTTTTT. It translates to CASSLVGTLNEKLFF.

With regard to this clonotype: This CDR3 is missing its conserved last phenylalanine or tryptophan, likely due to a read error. The CDR3 loop is CSALTSGSVGLNTEAFL. CDR3 sequence (DNA): TGCAGTGCCCTTACGTCTGGGAGCGTGGGGTTGAACACTGAAGCTTTCCTT. The chain uses TRBV20-1 and TRBJ1-1; D unclear. Trimming took off 6 bases at V and 0 bases at J, with 23 bases between the two ends. CDR1 is DFQATT, CDR2 SNEGSKA, per germline (reference sequence). The CDR3 is 17 amino acids.

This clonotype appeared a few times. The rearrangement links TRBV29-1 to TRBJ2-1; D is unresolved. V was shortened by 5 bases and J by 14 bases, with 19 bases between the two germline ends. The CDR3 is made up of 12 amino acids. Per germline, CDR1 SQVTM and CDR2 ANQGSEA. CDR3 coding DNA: TGCAGCGTTCTCACTGACGAGTGGAAGAAGTTCTTC. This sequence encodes CSVLTDEWKKFF.

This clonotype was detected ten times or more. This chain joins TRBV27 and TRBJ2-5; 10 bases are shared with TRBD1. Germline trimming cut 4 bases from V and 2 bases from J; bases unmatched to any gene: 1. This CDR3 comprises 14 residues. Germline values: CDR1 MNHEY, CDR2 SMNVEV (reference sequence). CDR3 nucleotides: TGTGCCAGCAGTTGGACAGGGGGACAAGAGACCCAGTACTTC. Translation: CASSWTGGQETQYF.

CDR3 DNA: TGCGCCAGCAGCTTTGGGACCCTAGCGAGAGACAATGAGCAGTTCTTC. Translating gives CASSFGTLARDNEQFF. The chain links TRBV5-1 to TRBJ2-1; tentative D call: TRBD2 (6 bases). V dropped 2 bases and J dropped 5 bases, with 17 bases sitting between them. The CDR3 contains 16 residues. Germline-derived CDR1 and CDR2 are SGHRS and YFSETQ.

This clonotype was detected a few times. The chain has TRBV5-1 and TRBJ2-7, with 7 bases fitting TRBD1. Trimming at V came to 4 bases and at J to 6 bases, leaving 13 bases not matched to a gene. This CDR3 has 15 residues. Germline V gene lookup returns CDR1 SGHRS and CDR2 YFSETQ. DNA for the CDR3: TGCGCCAGCAGCGAAAGTGGTGTAGGGGGCACCGAGCAGTACTTC. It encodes CASSESGVGGTEQYF.

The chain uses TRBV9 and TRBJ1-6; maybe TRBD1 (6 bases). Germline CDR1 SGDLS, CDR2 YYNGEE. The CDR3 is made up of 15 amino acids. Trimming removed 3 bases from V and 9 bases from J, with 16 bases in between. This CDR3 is CASSASGDWGSPLHF. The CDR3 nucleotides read TGTGCCAGCAGCGCCTCAGGGGACTGGGGTTCACCCCTCCACTTT.

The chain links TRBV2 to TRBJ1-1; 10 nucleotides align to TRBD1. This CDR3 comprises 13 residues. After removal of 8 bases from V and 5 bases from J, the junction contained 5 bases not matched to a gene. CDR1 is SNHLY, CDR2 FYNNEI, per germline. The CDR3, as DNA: TGTGCCAGCGAAGGGACAGGGGAAACTGAAGCTTTCTTT. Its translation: CASEGTGETEAFF.

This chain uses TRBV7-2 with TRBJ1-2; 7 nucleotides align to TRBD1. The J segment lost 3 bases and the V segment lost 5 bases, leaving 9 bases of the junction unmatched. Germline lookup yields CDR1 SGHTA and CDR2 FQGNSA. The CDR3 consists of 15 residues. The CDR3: CASSPPNRGDYGYTF. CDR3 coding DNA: TGTGCCAGCAGCCCGCCCAACAGGGGAGACTATGGCTACACCTTC. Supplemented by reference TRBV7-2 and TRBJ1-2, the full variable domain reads GAGVSQSPSNKVTEKGKDVELRCDPISGHTALYWYRQSLGQGLEFLIYFQGNSAPDKSGLPSDRFSAERTGGSVSTLTIQRTQQEDSAVYLCASSPPNRGDYGYTFGSGTRLTVV.

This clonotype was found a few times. The chain's CDR3 is CASSTTGDNSNQPQHF. Here the CDR3 DNA reads TGTGCCAGCAGCACAACAGGGGACAATAGCAATCAGCCCCAGCATTTT. The chain has TRBV3-1 and TRBJ1-5, with 7 bases lining up with TRBD1. CDR1 and CDR2 from the germline V gene are LGHDT and YNNKEL (reference sequence). Germline trimming cut 5 bases from V and 0 bases from J; bases unmatched to any gene: 7. The CDR3 contains 16 residues.

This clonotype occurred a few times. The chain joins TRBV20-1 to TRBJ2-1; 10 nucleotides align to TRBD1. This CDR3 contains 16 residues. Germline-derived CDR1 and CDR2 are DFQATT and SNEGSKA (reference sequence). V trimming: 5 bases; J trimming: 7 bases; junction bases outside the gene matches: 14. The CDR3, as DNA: TGCAGTGCTTTTATACTCCGGGACAGGGGTCTGAATGAGCAGTTCTTC. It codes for CSAFILRDRGLNEQFF.

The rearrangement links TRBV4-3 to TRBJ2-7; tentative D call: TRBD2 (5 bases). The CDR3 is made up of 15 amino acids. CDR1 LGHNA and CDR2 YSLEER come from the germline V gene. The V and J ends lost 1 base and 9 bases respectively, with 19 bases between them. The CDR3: CASSQGTGNPLRQYF. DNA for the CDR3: TGCGCCAGCAGCCAAGGGACGGGGAACCCCCTACGGCAGTACTTC.

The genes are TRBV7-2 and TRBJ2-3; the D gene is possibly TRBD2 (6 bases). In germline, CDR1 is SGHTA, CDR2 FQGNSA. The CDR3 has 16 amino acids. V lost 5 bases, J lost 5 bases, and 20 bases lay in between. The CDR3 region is CASSPIFGGPGDTQYF. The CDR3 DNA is TGTGCCAGCAGCCCGATCTTCGGGGGACCGGGAGATACGCAGTATTTT.

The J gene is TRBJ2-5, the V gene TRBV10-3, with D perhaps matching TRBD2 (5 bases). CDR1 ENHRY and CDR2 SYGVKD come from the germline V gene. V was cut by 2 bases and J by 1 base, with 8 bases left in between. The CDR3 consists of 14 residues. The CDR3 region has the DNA TGTGCCATCAGTGAGACGAGGGCCCAAGAGACCCAGTACTTC. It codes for CAISETRAQETQYF.

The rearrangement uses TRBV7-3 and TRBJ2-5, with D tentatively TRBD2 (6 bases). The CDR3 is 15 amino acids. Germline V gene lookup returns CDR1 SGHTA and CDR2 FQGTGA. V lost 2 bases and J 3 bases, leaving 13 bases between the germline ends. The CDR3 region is CASSLAGMGEETQYF. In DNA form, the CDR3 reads TGTGCCAGCAGCTTAGCGGGGATGGGGGAAGAGACCCAGTACTTC.

This chain's CDR3 is CSAKSGLGNTIYF. CDR3 sequence (DNA): TGCAGTGCTAAATCGGGACTCGGAAACACCATATATTTT. The chain carries TRBV20-1 and TRBJ1-3, with D possibly TRBD1 on 5 matching bases. Trimming took 4 bases from V and 4 from J, leaving 11 bases between them. The CDR3 is 13 residues long. The germline V gene encodes CDR1 DFQATT and CDR2 SNEGSKA (reference sequence).

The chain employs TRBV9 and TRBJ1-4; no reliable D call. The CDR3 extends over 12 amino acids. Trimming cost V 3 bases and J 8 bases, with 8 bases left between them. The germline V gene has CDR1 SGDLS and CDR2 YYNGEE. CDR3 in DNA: TGTGCCAGCAGCGGGGCGGAGGAAAAACTGTTTTTT. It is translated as CASSGAEEKLFF.

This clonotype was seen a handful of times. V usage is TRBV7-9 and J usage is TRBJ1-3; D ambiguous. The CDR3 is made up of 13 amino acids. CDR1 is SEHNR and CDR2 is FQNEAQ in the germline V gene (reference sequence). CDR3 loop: CGAGISSGNTIYF. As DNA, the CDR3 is TGTGGTGCGGGGATTAGCTCTGGAAACACCATATATTTT.

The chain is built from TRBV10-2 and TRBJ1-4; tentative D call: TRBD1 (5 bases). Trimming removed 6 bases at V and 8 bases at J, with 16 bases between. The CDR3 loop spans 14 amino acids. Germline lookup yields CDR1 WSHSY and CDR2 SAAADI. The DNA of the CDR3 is TGCGCCAGCAGACCGGGGGGAGAAGACGAAAAACTGTTTTTT. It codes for CASRPGGEDEKLFF.

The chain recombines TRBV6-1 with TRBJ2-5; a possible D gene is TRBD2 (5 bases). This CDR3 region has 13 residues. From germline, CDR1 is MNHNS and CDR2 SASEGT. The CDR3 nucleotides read TGTGCTTTGCGGGCAGCGTACCAAGAGACCCAGTACTTC. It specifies CALRAAYQETQYF.

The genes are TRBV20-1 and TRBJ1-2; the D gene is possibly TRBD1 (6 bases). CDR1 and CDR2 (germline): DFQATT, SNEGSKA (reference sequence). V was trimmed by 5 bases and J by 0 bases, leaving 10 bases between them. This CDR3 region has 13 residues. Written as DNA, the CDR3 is TGCAGTGCTGAGCAGGGGACTAACTATGGCTACACCTTC. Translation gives CSAEQGTNYGYTF.

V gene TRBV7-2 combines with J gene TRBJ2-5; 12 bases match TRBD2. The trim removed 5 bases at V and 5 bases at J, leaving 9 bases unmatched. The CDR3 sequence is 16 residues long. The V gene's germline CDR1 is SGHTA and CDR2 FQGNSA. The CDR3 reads CASSILAGGPLETQYF. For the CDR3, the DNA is TGTGCCAGCAGCATCCTAGCGGGAGGGCCTCTCGAGACCCAGTACTTC.

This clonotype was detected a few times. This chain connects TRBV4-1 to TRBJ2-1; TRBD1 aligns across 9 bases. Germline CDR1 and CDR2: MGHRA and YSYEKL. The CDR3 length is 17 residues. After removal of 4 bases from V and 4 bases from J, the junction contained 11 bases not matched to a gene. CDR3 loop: CASSLPGQGILYNEQFF. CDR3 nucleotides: TGCGCCAGCAGCCTCCCGGGACAGGGTATCCTATACAATGAGCAGTTCTTC.

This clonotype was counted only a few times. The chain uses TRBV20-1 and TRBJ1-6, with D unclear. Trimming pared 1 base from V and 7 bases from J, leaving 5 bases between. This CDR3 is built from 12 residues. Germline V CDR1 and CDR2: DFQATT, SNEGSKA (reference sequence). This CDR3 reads CSARGRNSPLHF. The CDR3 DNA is TGCAGTGCTAGAGGACGGAATTCACCCCTCCACTTT.

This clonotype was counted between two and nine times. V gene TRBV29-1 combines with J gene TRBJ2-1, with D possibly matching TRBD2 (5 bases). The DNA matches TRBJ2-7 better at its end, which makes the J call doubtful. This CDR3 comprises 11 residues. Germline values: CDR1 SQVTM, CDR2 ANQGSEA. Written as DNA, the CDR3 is TGCAGCGGTCTCCGGGGATACGAGCAGTACTTC. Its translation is CSGLRGYEQYF.

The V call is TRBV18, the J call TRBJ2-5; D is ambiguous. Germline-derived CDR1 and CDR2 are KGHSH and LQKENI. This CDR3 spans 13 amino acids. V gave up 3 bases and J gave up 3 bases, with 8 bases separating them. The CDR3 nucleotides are TGTGCCAGCTCACCGGCACCAAAAGAGACCCAGTACTTC. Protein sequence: CASSPAPKETQYF.

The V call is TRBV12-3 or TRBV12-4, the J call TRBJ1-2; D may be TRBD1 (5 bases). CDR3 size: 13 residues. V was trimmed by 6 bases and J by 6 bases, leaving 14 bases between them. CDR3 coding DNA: TGTGCCAGCAGCTACTCACCAGGGAATGGCTACACCTTC. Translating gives CASSYSPGNGYTF.

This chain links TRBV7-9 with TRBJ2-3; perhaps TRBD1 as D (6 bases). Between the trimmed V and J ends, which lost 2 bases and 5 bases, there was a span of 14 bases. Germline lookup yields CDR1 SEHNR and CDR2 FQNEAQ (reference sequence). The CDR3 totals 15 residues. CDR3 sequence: CASSLLQGSGDTQYF. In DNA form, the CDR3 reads TGTGCCAGCAGCTTATTACAGGGTTCGGGAGATACGCAGTATTTT.